The present entry profiles one T cell receptor beta chain with its context. Its antigen is not identified. The template was RNA from unsorted bulk tissue. This non-tumor lung sample came from over 3 cm beyond the tumor edge. Between August and November 2014, newly diagnosed, chemotherapy-naive lung cancer patients underwent thoracic surgery in China. This sample stems from a study of tumor and adjacent non-tumor tissue in lung cancer. The study, taken as a whole, reports: Shorter survival was associated with higher TCR diversity in tumors.

The CDR3 is 14 residues long. A modified ARM-PCR protocol with three rounds of nested PCR amplified TCRbeta. TCRdb passed the multiplex PCR reads through MiXCR, listing each CDR3 protein once. This table has approximately 68,000 distinct CDR3 sequences, around 80% appearing once. The clonotype was recovered from a man aged 55 to 70 with non-small cell lung cancer. Sequencing input: distant non-tumor lung tissue. This sequence joins TRBV12-3 or TRBV12-4 and TRBJ1-1; 7 bases agree with TRBD1. The CDR3 sequence: CANRGQQRNTEAFF. DNA for the CDR3: TGTGCGAACAGGGGACAACAGCGGAACACTGAAGCTTTCTTT.